These T cell receptor beta chains were read from a single sample in a study of T-cell reconstitution after alpha-beta-depleted transplantation in children. TCRdb recomputed calls from the PCR reads with MiXCR, one row per CDR3 protein. The table shows tens of thousands of distinct CDR3 sequences, with roughly 52% occurring only once. This specimen consisted of peripheral blood, obtained before TCRalphabeta/CD19-depleted stem cell transplant. The receptors derive from a boy under two years old with SCID, due to receive a stem cell transplant. The CDR3 runs from the conserved cysteine through the conserved F or W. A D gene is named only where the DNA matches it firmly. Clone sizes are given selectively: once, few, many, or a class where the clone is expanded.

clone size	V gene	J gene	D gene	CDR3 DNA	CDR3 protein
few	TRBV6-2/TRBV6-3	TRBJ2-2	-	TGTGCCAGCAGTTATACTGACACCGGGGAGCTGTTTTTT	CASSYTDTGELFF
many	TRBV7-6	TRBJ1-4	-	TGTGCCAGCAGCTCGGGACGGACTAATGAAAAACTGTTTTTT	CASSSGRTNEKLFF
-	TRBV12-3/TRBV12-4	TRBJ2-2	TRBD1	TGTGCCAGCAGTTTTAGGCAGGGGGCAAACACCGGGGAGCTGTTTTTT	CASSFRQGANTGELFF
-	TRBV7-9	TRBJ1-1	TRBD1	TGTGCCAGCAGCTCGCCGGGACAGGGGACGGGCACTGAAGCTTTCTTT	CASSSPGQGTGTEAFF
many	TRBV4-1	TRBJ2-3	TRBD1	TGCGCCAGCAGCCCCCTGACAGGGGGCATGACAGATACGCAGTATTTT	CASSPLTGGMTDTQYF
few	TRBV29-1	TRBJ2-1	-	TGCAGCGTTGAATTGCAGGGCGGGTCGCCGTCTGATGAGCAGTTCTTC	CSVELQGGSPSDEQFF
-	TRBV20-1	TRBJ2-3	-	TGCAGTGCCCCCGCCTTTAGCACAGATACGCAGTATTTT	CSAPAFSTDTQYF
-	TRBV19	TRBJ1-5	-	TGTGCCAGTAGTATGAGAGGGCCAGTCAATCAGCCCCAGCATTTT	CASSMRGPVNQPQHF
many	TRBV15	TRBJ2-5	-	TGTGCCACTCGTGAGGTTCCGCAAGAGACCCAGTACTTC	CATREVPQETQYF
-	TRBV27	TRBJ2-7	-	TGTGCCAGCAGTTCCGTCGGGGTCTCCTACGAGCAGTACTTC	CASSSVGVSYEQYF
few	TRBV11-2	TRBJ2-3	-	TGTGCCAGCAGCTTGTTGAGCCTGTGGGCCACAGATACGCAGTATTTT	CASSLLSLWATDTQYF
-	TRBV7-2	TRBJ2-1	TRBD2	TGTGCCAGCAGCCGAACTAGCGGGGGGGCCTACAATGAGCAGTTCTTC	CASSRTSGGAYNEQFF
-	TRBV28	TRBJ2-7	-	TGTGCCATTCGGGAACAGGGAGTCTCCTACGAGCAGTACTTC	CAIREQGVSYEQYF
-	TRBV9	TRBJ2-3	-	TGTGCCAGCAGCGTAGGCGGCCCCTTCGCAGATACGCAGTATTTT	CASSVGGPFADTQYF
few	TRBV5-6	TRBJ1-5	-	TGTGCCAGCAGCTTGCAGGGCCCTGGACAGCCCCAGCATTTT	CASSLQGPGQPQHF
many	TRBV4-3	TRBJ1-5	-	TGCGCCAGCAGCCAAGGTCGGTACGAGAGGGCGATAGGCAATCAGCCCCAGCATTTT	CASSQGRYERAIGNQPQHF
-	TRBV20-1	TRBJ2-5	TRBD2	TGCAGTGCTAAATGGTCGGGACTAGCGGGGGGGCCGGAAGAGACCCAGTACTTC	CSAKWSGLAGGPEETQYF
few	TRBV20-1	TRBJ1-1	-	TGCAGTGCTAAGGGGAACACTGAAGCTTTCTTT	CSAKGNTEAFF
-	TRBV6-6	TRBJ1-3	-	TGTGCCAGCAGTTACGGGCAGGGGCACACCATATATTTT	CASSYGQGHTIYF
-	TRBV7-2	TRBJ2-7	-	TGTGCCAGCAGCCCAGCCTGGGGGGAGCAGTACTTC	CASSPAWGEQYF
-	TRBV20-1	TRBJ2-4	TRBD2	TGCAGTGGAGGCCGGACTAGCGGGTCCAAAAACATTCAGTACTTC	CSGGRTSGSKNIQYF
-	TRBV18	TRBJ2-4	-	TGTGCCAGCTCACCAACGGATAGGGCCAGGCGGACTAAAGACTTC	CASSPTDRARRTKDF